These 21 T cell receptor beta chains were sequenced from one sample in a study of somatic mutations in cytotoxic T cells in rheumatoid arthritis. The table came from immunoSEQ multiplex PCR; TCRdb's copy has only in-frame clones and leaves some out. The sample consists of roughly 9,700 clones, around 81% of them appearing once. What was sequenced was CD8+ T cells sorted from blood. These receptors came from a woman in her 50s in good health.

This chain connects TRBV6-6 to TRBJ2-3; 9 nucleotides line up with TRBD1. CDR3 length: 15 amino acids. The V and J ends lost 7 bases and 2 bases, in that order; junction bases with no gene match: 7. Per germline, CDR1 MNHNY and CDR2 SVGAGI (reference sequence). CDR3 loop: CASTHGQGTTDTQYF. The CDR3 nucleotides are TGTGCCAGCACGCATGGACAGGGGACCACAGATACGCAGTATTTT.

The CDR3 DNA reads as TGTGCCAGCAGGCAGGGGGTCGGGACTGAAGCTTTCTTT. Protein product: CASRQGVGTEAFF. This chain connects TRBV6-1 to TRBJ1-1, with 7 bases that match TRBD1. CDR1 is MNHNS and CDR2 is SASEGT in the germline V gene. With 6 bases clipped from V and 5 bases from J, the junction kept 6 bases outside the gene matches. The CDR3 totals 13 residues.

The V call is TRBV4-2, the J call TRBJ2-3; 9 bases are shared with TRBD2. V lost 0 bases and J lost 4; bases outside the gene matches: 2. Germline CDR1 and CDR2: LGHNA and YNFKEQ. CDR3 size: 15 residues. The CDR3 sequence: CASSQERGGPDTQYF. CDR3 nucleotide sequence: TGTGCCAGCAGCCAAGAGCGGGGGGGCCCAGATACGCAGTATTTT.

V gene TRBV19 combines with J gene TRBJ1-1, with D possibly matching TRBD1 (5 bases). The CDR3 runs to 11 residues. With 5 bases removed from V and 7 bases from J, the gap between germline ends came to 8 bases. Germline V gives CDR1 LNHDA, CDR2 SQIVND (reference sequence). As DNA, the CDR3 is TGTGCCAGTAGTCGCGGGGGTGAAGCTTTCTTT. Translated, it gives CASSRGGEAFF.

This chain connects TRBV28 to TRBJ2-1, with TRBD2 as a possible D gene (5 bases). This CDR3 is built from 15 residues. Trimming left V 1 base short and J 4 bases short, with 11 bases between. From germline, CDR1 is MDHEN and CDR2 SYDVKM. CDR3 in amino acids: CASSLLRAEYNEQFF. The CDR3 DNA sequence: TGTGCCAGCAGTTTATTGAGGGCCGAGTACAATGAGCAGTTCTTC.

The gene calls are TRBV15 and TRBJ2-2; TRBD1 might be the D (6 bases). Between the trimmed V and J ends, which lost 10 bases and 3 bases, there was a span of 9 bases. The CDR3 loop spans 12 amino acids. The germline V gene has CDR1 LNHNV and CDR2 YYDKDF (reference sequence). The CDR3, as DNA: TGTGCCAGCCGGACAGACACCGGGGAGCTGTTTTTT. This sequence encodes CASRTDTGELFF. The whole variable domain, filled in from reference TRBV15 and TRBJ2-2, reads DAMVIQNPRYQVTQFGKPVTLSCSQTLNHNVMYWYQQKSSQAPKLLFHYYDKDFNNEADTPDNFQSRRPNTSFCFLDIRSPGLGDTAMYLCASRTDTGELFFGEGSRLTVL.

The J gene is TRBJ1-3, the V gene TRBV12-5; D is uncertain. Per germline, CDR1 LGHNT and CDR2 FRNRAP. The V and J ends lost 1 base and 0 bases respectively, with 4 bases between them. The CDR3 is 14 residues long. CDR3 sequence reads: CASGLDRSGNTIYF. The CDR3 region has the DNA TGTGCTAGTGGTTTGGATCGCTCTGGAAACACCATATATTTT.

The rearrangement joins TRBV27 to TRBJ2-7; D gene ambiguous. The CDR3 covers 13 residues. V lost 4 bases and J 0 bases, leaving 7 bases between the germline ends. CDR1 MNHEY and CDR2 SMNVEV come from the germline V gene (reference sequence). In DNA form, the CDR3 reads TGTGCCAGCAGTTCAGGTTACTCCTACGAGCAGTACTTC. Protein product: CASSSGYSYEQYF.

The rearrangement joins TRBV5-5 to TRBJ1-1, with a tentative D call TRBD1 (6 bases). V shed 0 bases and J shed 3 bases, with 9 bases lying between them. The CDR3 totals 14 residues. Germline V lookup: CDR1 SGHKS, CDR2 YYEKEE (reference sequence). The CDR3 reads CASSLGGLDTEAFF. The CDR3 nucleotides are TGTGCCAGCAGCTTGGGGGGGCTTGACACTGAAGCTTTCTTT.

This chain's CDR3 is CASSVSRGGTSYNEQFF. The CDR3 bases are TGTGCCAGCAGCGTGTCCCGGGGAGGGACCTCCTACAATGAGCAGTTCTTC. The chain is built from TRBV9 and TRBJ2-1; 7 bases agree with TRBD2. The germline CDR1 and CDR2 sequences are SGDLS and YYNGEE. The V segment lost 2 bases and the J segment 0 bases; nucleotides outside the gene matches: 8. This CDR3 has 17 residues.

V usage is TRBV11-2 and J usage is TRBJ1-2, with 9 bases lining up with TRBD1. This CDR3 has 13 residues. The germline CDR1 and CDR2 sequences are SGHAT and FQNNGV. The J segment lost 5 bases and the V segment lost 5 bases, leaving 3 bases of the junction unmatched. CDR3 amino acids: CASSLGTGYGYTF. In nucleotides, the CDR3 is TGTGCCAGCAGCCTCGGGACAGGGTATGGCTACACCTTC.

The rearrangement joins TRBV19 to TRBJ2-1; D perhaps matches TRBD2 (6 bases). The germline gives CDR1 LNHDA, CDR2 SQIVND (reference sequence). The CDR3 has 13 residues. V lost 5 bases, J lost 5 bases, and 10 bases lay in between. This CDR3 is CASSGLIDNEQFF. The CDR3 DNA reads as TGTGCCAGTAGTGGACTAATCGACAATGAGCAGTTCTTC.

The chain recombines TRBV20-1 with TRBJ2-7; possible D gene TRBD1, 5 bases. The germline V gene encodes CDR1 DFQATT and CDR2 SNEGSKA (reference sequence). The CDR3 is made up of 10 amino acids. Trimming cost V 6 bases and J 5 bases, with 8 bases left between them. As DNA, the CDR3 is TGCAGTGCCCTGGACAACGAGCAGTACTTC. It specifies CSALDNEQYF.

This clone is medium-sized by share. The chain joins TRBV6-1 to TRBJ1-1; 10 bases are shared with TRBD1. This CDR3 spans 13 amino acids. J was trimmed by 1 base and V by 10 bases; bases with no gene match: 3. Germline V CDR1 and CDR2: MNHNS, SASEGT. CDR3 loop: CATGQGENTEAFF. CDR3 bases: TGTGCCACAGGACAGGGGGAGAACACTGAAGCTTTCTTT.

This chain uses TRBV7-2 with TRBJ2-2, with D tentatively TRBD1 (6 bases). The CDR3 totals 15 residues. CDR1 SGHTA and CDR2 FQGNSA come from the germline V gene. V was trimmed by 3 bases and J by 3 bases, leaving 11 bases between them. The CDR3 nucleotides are TGTGCCAGCAGCTTGACCAGGGGACACACCGGGGAGCTGTTTTTT. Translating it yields CASSLTRGHTGELFF.

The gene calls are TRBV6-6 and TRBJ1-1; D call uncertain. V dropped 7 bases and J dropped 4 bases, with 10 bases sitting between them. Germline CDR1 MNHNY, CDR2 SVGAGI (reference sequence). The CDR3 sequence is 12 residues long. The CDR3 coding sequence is TGTGCCAGCACCCCGGAGGGCACTGAAGCTTTCTTT. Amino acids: CASTPEGTEAFF.

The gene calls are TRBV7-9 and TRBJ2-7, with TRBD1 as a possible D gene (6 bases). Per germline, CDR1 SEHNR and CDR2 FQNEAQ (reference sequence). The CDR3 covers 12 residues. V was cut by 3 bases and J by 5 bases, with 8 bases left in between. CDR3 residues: CASSFAGDEQYF. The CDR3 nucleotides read TGTGCCAGCAGCTTCGCAGGGGACGAGCAGTACTTC.

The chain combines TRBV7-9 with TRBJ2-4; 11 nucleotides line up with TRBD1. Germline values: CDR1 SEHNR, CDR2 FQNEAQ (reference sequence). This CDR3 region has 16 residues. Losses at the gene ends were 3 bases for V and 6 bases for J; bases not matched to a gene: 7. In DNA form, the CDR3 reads TGTGCCAGCAGCTTGGGACAGGGGGAACTGGCAAACATTCAGTACTTC. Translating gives CASSLGQGELANIQYF.

DNA of the CDR3: TGTGCCAGCAGTTTATCGATTGGCGGGTCCTACAATGAGCAGTTCTTC. It translates to CASSLSIGGSYNEQFF. The genes are TRBV27 and TRBJ2-1; perhaps TRBD2 as D (5 bases). The germline V and J ends were trimmed by 0 bases and 1 base, with 10 bases remaining between them. The CDR3 length is 16 residues. Germline CDR1 is MNHEY and CDR2 is SMNVEV (reference sequence).

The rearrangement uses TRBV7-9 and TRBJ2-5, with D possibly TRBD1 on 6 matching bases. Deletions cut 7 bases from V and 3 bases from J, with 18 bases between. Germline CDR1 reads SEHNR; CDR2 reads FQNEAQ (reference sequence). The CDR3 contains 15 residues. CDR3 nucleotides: TGTGCCAGCACCCCAGTGGACAGAGCTAAAGAGACCCAGTACTTC. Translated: CASTPVDRAKETQYF.

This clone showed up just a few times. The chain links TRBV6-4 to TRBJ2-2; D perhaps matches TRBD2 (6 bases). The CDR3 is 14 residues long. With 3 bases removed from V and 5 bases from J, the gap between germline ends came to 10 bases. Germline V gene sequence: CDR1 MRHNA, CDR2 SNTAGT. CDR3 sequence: CASSDTGETGELFF. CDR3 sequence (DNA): TGTGCCAGCAGTGATACGGGGGAGACCGGGGAGCTGTTTTTT.